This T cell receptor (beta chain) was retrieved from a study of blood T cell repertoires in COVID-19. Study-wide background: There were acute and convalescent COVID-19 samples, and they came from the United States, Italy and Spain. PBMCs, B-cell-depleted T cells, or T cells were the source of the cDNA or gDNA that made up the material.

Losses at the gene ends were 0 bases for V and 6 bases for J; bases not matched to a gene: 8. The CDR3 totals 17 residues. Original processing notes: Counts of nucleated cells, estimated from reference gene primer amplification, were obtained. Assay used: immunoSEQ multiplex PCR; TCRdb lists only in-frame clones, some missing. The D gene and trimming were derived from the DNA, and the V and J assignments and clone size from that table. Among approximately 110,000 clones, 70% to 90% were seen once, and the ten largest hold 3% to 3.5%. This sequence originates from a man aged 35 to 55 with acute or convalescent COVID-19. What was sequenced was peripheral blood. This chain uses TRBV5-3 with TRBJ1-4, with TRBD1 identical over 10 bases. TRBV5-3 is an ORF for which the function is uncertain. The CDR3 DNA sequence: TGTGCCAGAAGCTTGGCGGGACAGGGGCCTCTCGATGAAAAACTGTTTTTT. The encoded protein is CARSLAGQGPLDEKLFF.